The 7 T cell receptor beta chains below all came from one sample that was sequenced in a study of control samples from healthy donors and cancer patients. The table came from immunoSEQ multiplex PCR; TCRdb's copy has only in-frame clones and leaves some out. The table shows about 92,000 clones, with approximately 78% occurring only once. The specimen sequenced was blood. The receptors were gathered from a woman aged 55-70 years in good health.

The J gene is TRBJ2-1, the V gene TRBV7-9, with D perhaps matching TRBD1 (6 bases). CDR3 size: 15 residues. V was shortened by 3 bases and J by 4 bases, with 13 bases between the two germline ends. Germline V CDR1 and CDR2: SEHNR, FQNEAQ (reference sequence). DNA for the CDR3: TGTGCCAGCAGCTTGGACCCGGGACAATACAATGAGCAGTTCTTC. Its protein product is CASSLDPGQYNEQFF. Drawing the rest from reference TRBV7-9 and TRBJ2-1, the complete variable domain is DTGVSQNPRHKITKRGQNVTFRCDPISEHNRLYWYRQTLGQGPEFLTYFQNEAQLEKSRLLSDRFSAERPKGSFSTLEIQRTEQGDSAMYLCASSLDPGQYNEQFFGPGTRLTVL.

This clone has just one count. This chain joins TRBV6-5 and TRBJ2-5; 8 bases are a match to TRBD2. The length of the CDR3 is 15 residues. Germline lookup yields CDR1 MNHEY and CDR2 SVGAGI. V dropped 7 bases and J dropped 1; count of bases not matched to a gene: 8. CDR3 sequence: CASIIVAGIQETQYF. Written as DNA, the CDR3 is TGTGCCAGCATCATCGTAGCGGGGATCCAAGAGACCCAGTACTTC.

The chain has TRBV27 and TRBJ1-1; D is possibly TRBD1 (6 bases). Germline V gives CDR1 MNHEY, CDR2 SMNVEV (reference sequence). The CDR3 consists of 16 residues. Trimming removed 6 bases from V and 4 bases from J, with 21 bases in between. The CDR3 reads CASSFLPNRVGTEAFF. The CDR3 DNA follows: TGTGCCAGCAGCTTCCTACCAAACAGGGTGGGCACTGAAGCTTTCTTT.

This clone is judged medium-sized. This sequence joins TRBV2 and TRBJ2-3; TRBD1 might be the D (5 bases). The CDR3 length is 13 residues. V gave up 9 bases and J gave up 1 base, with 11 bases separating them. Germline CDR1 SNHLY, CDR2 FYNNEI. The CDR3 reads CARTRVRTDTQYF. CDR3 DNA sequence: TGTGCCAGGACCAGGGTTCGCACAGATACGCAGTATTTT.

V usage is TRBV27 and J usage is TRBJ1-2, with a tentative D call TRBD1 (5 bases). Trimming took off 5 bases at V and 3 bases at J, with 10 bases between the two ends. CDR1 is MNHEY and CDR2 is SMNVEV in the germline V gene (reference sequence). There are 13 residues in the CDR3. CDR3 in DNA: TGTGCCAGCAGTACTGGGGGTCACTATGGCTACACCTTC. Residues: CASSTGGHYGYTF.

The chain links TRBV7-9 to TRBJ2-5; D is undetermined. CDR1 and CDR2 from the germline V gene are SEHNR and FQNEAQ (reference sequence). V was cut by 1 base and J by 2 bases, with 8 bases left in between. The CDR3 has 14 amino acids. DNA for the CDR3: TGTGCCAGCAGCTTAGTCCCAGATCAAGAGACCCAGTACTTC. Its translation is CASSLVPDQETQYF.

This clone was recorded many times. The chain carries TRBV11-2 and TRBJ2-3; 7 bases are shared with TRBD2. The CDR3 covers 13 residues. The trim removed 0 bases at V and 9 bases at J, leaving 3 bases unmatched. The germline V gene has CDR1 SGHAT and CDR2 FQNNGV. The CDR3 loop reads CASSLDPSGTQYF. CDR3 bases: TGTGCCAGCAGCTTAGATCCTAGCGGAACGCAGTATTTT.